The rows below give T cell receptor beta chains drawn from one sample of a study of blood T cell repertoires in COVID-19. Repertoires were generated with immunoSEQ multiplex PCR, while TCRdb's copy carries only in-frame clones and drops some. This table has around 200,000 clones, about four fifths appearing once. Input material: peripheral blood. These receptors were collected from a woman between 45 and 65 years old with acute or convalescent COVID-19. Each CDR3 is given with its conserved first and last residue. D genes are given only for firm matches. Clone size, where shown, is once, few, many, or a class for clones that have expanded.

>TRBV18|TRBJ2-7|-|-
TGTGCCAGCTCACCTACAGGGACCTACGAGCAGTACTTC
CASSPTGTYEQYF
>TRBV7-9|TRBJ1-1|-|-
TGTGCCAGCAGCTTGGGAAATACAGGGTCGGAAGCTTTCTTT
CASSLGNTGSEAFF
>TRBV2|TRBJ2-1|-|-
TGTGCCAGCGGAGACTATGGCTCCTACAATGAGCAGTTCTTC
CASGDYGSYNEQFF
>TRBV20-1|TRBJ2-2|-|-
TGCAGTGCTAGTCTGGACAGATCGAACACCGGGGAGCTGTTTTTT
CSASLDRSNTGELFF
>TRBV1|TRBJ2-7|-|-
TGCACCAGCAGCCAAGAGGGGGCTAGCGGGTCGCACTCCTACGAGCAGTACTTC
CTSSQEGASGSHSYEQYF
>TRBV24-1|TRBJ1-4|-|-
TGTGCCACCAGTGAGGGCCCTAATGAAAAACTGTTTTTT
CATSEGPNEKLFF
>TRBV28|TRBJ1-6|-|TRBD1
TGTGCCAGCAGCTCCGGGACAGGGGGCCTTGATTCACCCCTCCACTTT
CASSSGTGGLDSPLHF
>TRBV5-1|TRBJ1-4|once|TRBD1
TGCGCCAGCAGCCCGGGACAGGGACTGAATGAAAAACTGTTTTTT
CASSPGQGLNEKLFF
>TRBV10-3|TRBJ2-1|-|TRBD2
TGTGCCATCAGCTTCCCCCCTAGCGGGACTTACAATGAGCAGTTCTTC
CAISFPPSGTYNEQFF
>TRBV5-1|TRBJ2-1|-|TRBD2
TGCGCCAGCAGCTTGGGTGGGACTAGTGCATACAATGAGCAGTTCTTC
CASSLGGTSAYNEQFF
>TRBV24-1|TRBJ1-2|-|TRBD1
TGTGCCACCAGTGATCCTAGACAGGGGGCGTATGGCTACACCTTC
CATSDPRQGAYGYTF